The T cell receptor beta chain described here comes from a study of blood T cells in healthy people across ages. Isolated per sample were at least 6 million PBMCs. With each sample, at least 5 micrograms of total RNA were extracted. A single count supports this clonotype. For the second PCR, which ran for about 6 to 11 cycles, a sample-barcoded 5' primer and a J-beta primer mix were used. TCRdb independently ran MiXCR on the 5' RACE reads; one entry per CDR3 protein. The data hold 450,000 to 700,000 distinct CDR3 sequences, with about 26% observed a single time. Germline V gene data show CDR1 as SGHRS and CDR2 as YFSETQ. This CDR3 is 17 amino acids long. J was trimmed by 5 bases and V by 3 bases; bases with no gene match: 9.

The sample was blood. The receptor was derived from a woman in her seventies in good health. The gene calls are TRBV5-1 and TRBJ2-2, with 11 bases identical to TRBD2. The CDR3: CASSSDPLAGVTGELFF. In DNA form, the CDR3 reads TGCGCCAGCAGCTCAGACCCACTAGCGGGGGTAACCGGGGAGCTGTTTTTT.